This T cell receptor beta chain was captured in a study of OX40 agonist ivuxolimab in advanced cancers. Study-level information: Two patients with cutaneous melanoma and one with hepatocellular carcinoma, three in total, showed partial responses. Broader study findings: Blood T cells, both CD4+ and CD8+, expanded clonally by week 6 at 0.1 to 3.0 mg/kg. The authors did not determine the antigen specificity of the expanded peripheral T cells.

The repertoire was sequenced with immunoSEQ multiplex PCR; TCRdb's copy has only in-frame clones and lacks some. This table holds under 80,000 clones, around 88% found once. Blood draws occurred at baseline, cycle 4 day 1, and cycle 7 day 1. A note on this clone: The antigen is unknown.

V was clipped by 2 bases and J by 6 bases; unmatched bases: 8. The CDR3 length is 15 residues. The germline gives CDR1 SGHDT, CDR2 YYEEEE. The sequencing used CD4+ or CD8+ T cells sorted from blood, collected in a trial of the OX40 agonist ivuxolimab. This TCR was sampled from an adult with an advanced solid tumor such as melanoma, head and neck, liver or kidney cancer. The chain uses TRBV5-6 and TRBJ2-7; 10 bases are a match to TRBD1. The CDR3 region has the DNA TGTGCCAGCAGCTTCCGGGACAGGGGACTTTTCGAGCAGTACTTC. Encoded protein: CASSFRDRGLFEQYF.